The present entry profiles one T cell receptor beta chain with its context. What it binds is unknown. Germline values: CDR1 LGHNA, CDR2 YNFKEQ. This CDR3 has 15 residues. Trimming stripped 0 bases from V and 9 bases from J, with 15 bases between. This sample is drawn from a study of OX40 agonist ivuxolimab in advanced cancers. Study background: People in dose escalation had one of these cancers: hepatocellular carcinoma, melanoma, renal cell or head and neck cancer.

The repertoire was sequenced with immunoSEQ multiplex PCR; TCRdb's copy has only in-frame clones and lacks some. This sample has 50,000 to 70,000 clones, with around 85% found just once. Overall study findings and caveats: Compared with CD4+, CD8+ T cells on average had more expanded clones. Partly responding patients at 0.1-3.0 mg/kg showed some of the smallest clonal expansion.

Sequencing was performed on CD4+ or CD8+ T cells sorted from blood, taken in a trial of the OX40 agonist ivuxolimab. J is TRBJ2-1 and V is TRBV4-2; D might be TRBD2 (6 bases). The origin of this receptor is an adult with an advanced solid tumor such as melanoma, head and neck, liver or kidney cancer. Here the CDR3 DNA reads TGTGCCAGCAGCCAAGAGTTACTAGCCTTGGGTGAGCAGTTCTTC. Its translation is CASSQELLALGEQFF.